Following are 14 T cell receptor beta chains from one sample sequenced in a study of shared clonotypes between healthy human individuals. Libraries were prepared by immunoSEQ multiplex PCR; TCRdb keeps only in-frame clonotypes and omits some of them. This table has around 2,000,000 clones, about 95% appearing once. CD45RO-negative, CCR7-positively selected cells formed the naive CD8 fraction, excluding terminally differentiated effector memory CD45RA+ cells. Sequencing was done on a sample of naive CD8+ T cells sorted from blood. The receptors derive from a man aged 18 to 30 in good health.

The DNA of the CDR3 is TGTGCCAGCAGTGGTTGGAATGGGGACCACTCCTACGAGCAGTACTTC. Protein sequence: CASSGWNGDHSYEQYF. V gene TRBV6-1 combines with J gene TRBJ2-7; D is tentatively TRBD1 or TRBD2 (5 bases each). The germline CDR1 and CDR2 sequences are MNHNS and SASEGT. The CDR3 contains 16 residues. V gave up 4 bases and J gave up 0 bases, with 16 bases separating them.

The chain uses TRBV5-6 and TRBJ2-1, with 12 bases lining up with TRBD2. Germline V gene data show CDR1 as SGHDT and CDR2 as YYEEEE. This CDR3 spans 16 amino acids. With V trimmed by 0 bases and J by 7 bases, 5 bases remained unmatched. The chain's CDR3 is CASSLATSGRGNEQFF. Written as DNA, the CDR3 is TGTGCCAGCAGCTTGGCGACTAGCGGGAGAGGTAATGAGCAGTTCTTC.

This clone has a single count. CDR3 nucleotide sequence: TGTGCCAGCAGCCCGCCTCTCTCCGGGGAGCTGTTTTTT. Amino acid sequence: CASSPPLSGELFF. This sequence joins TRBV11-2 and TRBJ2-2; D is uncertain. V lost 5 bases and J lost 6, with 10 bases in between. Germline V lookup: CDR1 SGHAT, CDR2 FQNNGV. CDR3 length: 13 amino acids. Supplemented by reference TRBV11-2 and TRBJ2-2, the full variable domain reads EAGVAQSPRYKIIEKRQSVAFWCNPISGHATLYWYQQILGQGPKLLIQFQNNGVVDDSQLPKDRFSAERLKGVDSTLKIQPAKLEDSAVYLCASSPPLSGELFFGEGSRLTVL.

V gene TRBV7-5 combines with J gene TRBJ2-7; the listed D gene, TRBD1, was not tested against the DNA. TRBV7-5 represents a pseudogene. The CDR3 is made up of 14 amino acids. The CDR3 DNA sequence: TGTGCCAGAAGGAGGAAGGGGTCCAGCTACGAGCAGTACTTC. This gives the protein CARRRKGSSYEQYF.

The chain has TRBV7-8 and TRBJ2-2; TRBD1 agrees at 9 bases. The CDR3 spans 15 residues. CDR1 and CDR2 from the germline V gene are SGHVS and FQNEAQ. The trim removed 5 bases at V and 7 bases at J, leaving 8 bases unmatched. The CDR3 sequence: CASSPTGGLDGELFF. The DNA for the CDR3 is TGTGCCAGCAGCCCGACAGGGGGGCTTGACGGGGAGCTGTTTTTT.

The gene calls are TRBV27 and TRBJ2-2, with D tentatively TRBD1 or TRBD2 (5 bases each). Between the trimmed V and J ends, which lost 6 bases and 5 bases, there was a span of 10 bases. Germline CDR1 and CDR2: MNHEY and SMNVEV (reference sequence). The length of the CDR3 is 13 residues. CDR3 coding DNA: TGTGCCAGCAGCCGGGACCTTACCGGGGAGCTGTTTTTT. It encodes CASSRDLTGELFF.

This clone showed up many times. The chain is built from TRBV30 and TRBJ2-7; perhaps TRBD1 as D (6 bases). There are 12 residues in the CDR3. V lost 4 bases to trimming and J lost 5 bases, with 12 bases between them. Germline CDR1 is GTSNPN and CDR2 is SVGIG (reference sequence). The CDR3 loop is CAWTLGQHEQYF. Here the CDR3 DNA reads TGTGCCTGGACCCTCGGACAGCACGAGCAGTACTTC.

Points on this clone: Different DNA sequences within this sample yield the same CDR3. This chain joins TRBV28 and TRBJ2-7, with 7 bases matching TRBD2. V was clipped by 6 bases and J by 2 bases; unmatched bases: 7. CDR1 is MDHEN, CDR2 SYDVKM, per germline. The CDR3 length is 14 residues. Here the CDR3 DNA reads TGTGCCAGCAGCCCCTCGGGAGGACCCTACGAGCAGTACTTC. Residues: CASSPSGGPYEQYF.

This clone was recorded once. The chain carries TRBV13 and TRBJ2-7; TRBD2 matches at 9 bases. Germline CDR1 reads PRHDT; CDR2 reads FYEKMQ (reference sequence). The trim removed 3 bases at V and 4 bases at J, leaving 13 bases unmatched. There are 17 residues in the CDR3. This chain's CDR3 is CASSFSPSGDFSYEQYF. DNA of the CDR3: TGTGCCAGCAGCTTTAGCCCTAGCGGGGACTTCTCGTACGAGCAGTACTTC.

On this clone itself: This specimen includes other DNA sequences encoding the same CDR3. The rearrangement uses TRBV6-5 and TRBJ2-7; a possible D gene is TRBD2 (6 bases). This CDR3 comprises 13 residues. Trimming shortened V by 4 bases and J by 2 bases, and 9 bases separated the two germline ends. Germline assignment: CDR1 MNHEY and CDR2 SVGAGI. The CDR3 coding sequence is TGTGCCAGCAGTTTGGGGGGTCCCTACGAGCAGTACTTC. The encoded protein is CASSLGGPYEQYF.

The rearrangement links TRBV7-2 to TRBJ2-1; D gene ambiguous. The CDR3 runs to 15 residues. The germline gives CDR1 SGHTA, CDR2 FQGNSA. The V and J ends lost 2 bases and 6 bases respectively, with 14 bases between them. CDR3 loop: CASSLYRGEANEQFF. Written as DNA, the CDR3 is TGTGCCAGCAGCTTATACCGTGGAGAAGCCAATGAGCAGTTCTTC.

The rearrangement uses TRBV19 and TRBJ1-2, with TRBD1 matching 8 bases. The CDR3 spans 15 residues. Germline assignment: CDR1 LNHDA and CDR2 SQIVND (reference sequence). J gave up 0 bases and V 3 bases, and 3 bases lay outside the gene matches. CDR3 amino acids: CASSIPGQANYGYTF. The CDR3 DNA follows: TGTGCCAGTAGTATCCCGGGACAGGCTAACTATGGCTACACCTTC.

The chain carries TRBV11-2 and TRBJ1-2; unclear D gene. The CDR3 is made up of 14 amino acids. Germline values: CDR1 SGHAT, CDR2 FQNNGV. The ends were cut back, 4 bases at V and 2 bases at J, with 11 bases in the middle. CDR3 coding DNA: TGTGCCAGCAGCTCACGAGTGTCGAACTATGGCTACACCTTC. This gives the protein CASSSRVSNYGYTF.

The rearrangement joins TRBV5-6 to TRBJ2-7; D perhaps matches TRBD1 (5 bases). Germline V gene data show CDR1 as SGHDT and CDR2 as YYEEEE. CDR3 length equals 13 residues. Trimming cost V 3 bases and J 3 bases, with 10 bases left between them. CDR3 in DNA: TGTGCCAGCAGCTCCTTGACAGTCTACGAGCAGTACTTC. As protein: CASSSLTVYEQYF.